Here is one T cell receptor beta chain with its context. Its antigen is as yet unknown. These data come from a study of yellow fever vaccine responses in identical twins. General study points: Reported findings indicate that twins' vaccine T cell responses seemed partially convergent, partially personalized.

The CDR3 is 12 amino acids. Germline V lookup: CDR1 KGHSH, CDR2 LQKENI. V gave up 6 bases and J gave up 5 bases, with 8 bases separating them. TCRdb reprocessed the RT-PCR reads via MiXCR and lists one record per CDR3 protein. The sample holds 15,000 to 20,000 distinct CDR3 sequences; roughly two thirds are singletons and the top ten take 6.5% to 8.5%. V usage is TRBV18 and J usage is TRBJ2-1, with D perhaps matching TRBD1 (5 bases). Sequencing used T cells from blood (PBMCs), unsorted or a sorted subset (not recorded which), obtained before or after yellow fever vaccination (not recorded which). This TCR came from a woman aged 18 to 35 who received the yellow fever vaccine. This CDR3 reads CASSATDNEQFF. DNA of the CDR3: TGTGCCAGCTCCGCGACAGACAATGAGCAGTTCTTC. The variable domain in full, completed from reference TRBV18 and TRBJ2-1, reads NAGVMQNPRHLVRRRGQEARLRCSPMKGHSHVYWYRQLPEEGLKFMVYLQKENIIDESGMPKERFSAEFPKEGPSILRIQQVVRGDSAAYFCASSATDNEQFFGPGTRLTVL.